The 23 T cell receptor beta chains reported below all come from one sample, sequenced in a study of blood T cell repertoires in COVID-19. The data were produced by immunoSEQ multiplex PCR, yet TCRdb's version contains in-frame clones alone and is incomplete. The profile covers some 320,000 clones, with roughly nine tenths appearing a single time and 2.5% to 3% taken by the ten largest. The sample taken for sequencing was PBMCs or T cells enriched from blood (not recorded which). The receptors derive from a woman between 45 and 65 years old who had been exposed to COVID-19.

The CDR3 here is CSVDGSDSSYNEQFF. The CDR3, as DNA: TGCAGCGTTGACGGTTCGGACAGCTCCTACAATGAGCAGTTCTTC. The gene calls are TRBV29-1 and TRBJ2-1; maybe TRBD1 (6 bases). The CDR3 totals 15 residues. The V end lost 3 bases, the J end lost 0 bases, and 12 bases lay between the germline ends. Germline CDR1 and CDR2: SQVTM and ANQGSEA.

The V and J genes are TRBV11-2 and TRBJ2-1, with D maybe TRBD2 (6 bases). V was cut by 5 bases and J by 10 bases, with 24 bases left in between. The CDR3 loop spans 16 amino acids. Germline V gives CDR1 SGHAT, CDR2 FQNNGV. CDR3 bases: TGTGCCAGCAGCCCCTTGGGGCGGGGTTCCCTTTGGGAGCAGTTCTTC. This translates into CASSPLGRGSLWEQFF.

The chain employs TRBV9 and TRBJ2-2, with a weak D call TRBD2 (6 bases). Per germline, CDR1 SGDLS and CDR2 YYNGEE. The CDR3 contains 15 residues. V was cut by 4 bases and J by 8 bases, with 18 bases left in between. CDR3 DNA sequence: TGTGCCAGCAGCCCGCGGGTAGCGGTGGAGGGGGAGCTGTTTTTT. Protein product: CASSPRVAVEGELFF.

This rearrangement joins TRBV15 to TRBJ1-1, with 10 bases that match TRBD1. Trimming cost V 1 base and J 5 bases; bases outside gene matches: 1. Per germline, CDR1 LNHNV and CDR2 YYDKDF (reference sequence). There are 14 residues in the CDR3. The CDR3 DNA sequence: TGTGCCACCAGCAGAGGGGGACAGGGGACTGAAGCTTTCTTT. Translated: CATSRGGQGTEAFF. The full variable domain, completed using reference TRBV15 and TRBJ1-1, is DAMVIQNPRYQVTQFGKPVTLSCSQTLNHNVMYWYQQKSSQAPKLLFHYYDKDFNNEADTPDNFQSRRPNTSFCFLDIRSPGLGDTAMYLCATSRGGQGTEAFFGQGTRLTVV.

This chain uses TRBV5-5 with TRBJ1-1; no definite D call. V was cut by 2 bases and J by 1 base, with 9 bases left in between. Germline V gene sequence: CDR1 SGHKS, CDR2 YYEKEE (reference sequence). CDR3 length: 14 amino acids. The DNA of the CDR3 is TGTGCCAGCAGCTTATGGCGGCAGAACACTGAAGCTTTCTTT. It specifies CASSLWRQNTEAFF.

This chain connects TRBV5-1 to TRBJ2-1; the D gene is possibly TRBD2 (6 bases). Trimming took off 0 bases at V and 0 bases at J, with 13 bases between the two ends. CDR3 length equals 17 residues. CDR1 SGHRS and CDR2 YFSETQ come from the germline V gene. CDR3 in amino acids: CASSLGGTESSYNEQFF. DNA of the CDR3: TGCGCCAGCAGCTTGGGCGGGACCGAAAGCTCCTACAATGAGCAGTTCTTC.

The CDR3 region is CAWSGQGNTEAFF. CDR3 nucleotides: TGTGCCTGGAGCGGACAGGGGAACACTGAAGCTTTCTTT. The V and J genes are TRBV30 and TRBJ1-1; TRBD1 matches 8 bases. The CDR3 is 13 residues long. V lost 3 bases and J lost 1; bases outside the gene matches: 1. Per germline, CDR1 GTSNPN and CDR2 SVGIG (reference sequence). The complete variable domain, with remaining parts taken from reference TRBV30 and TRBJ1-1, reads SQTIHQWPATLVQPVGSPLSLECTVEGTSNPNLYWYRQAAGRGLQLLFYSVGIGQISSEVPQNLSASRPQDRQFILSSKKLLLSDSGFYLCAWSGQGNTEAFFGQGTRLTVV.

V gene TRBV2 combines with J gene TRBJ1-5; D is uncertain. CDR1 and CDR2 (germline): SNHLY, FYNNEI. This CDR3 has 16 residues. Trimming cost V 1 base and J 0 bases, with 10 bases left between them. The CDR3 here is CASSEVATVSNQPQHF. The CDR3 region has the DNA TGTGCCAGCAGTGAAGTAGCGACGGTTAGCAATCAGCCCCAGCATTTT. Full variable domain (outside the CDR3, taken from reference TRBV2 and TRBJ1-5): EPEVTQTPSHQVTQMGQEVILRCVPISNHLYFYWYRQILGQKVEFLVSFYNNEISEKSEIFDDQFSVERPDGSNFTLKIRSTKLEDSAMYFCASSEVATVSNQPQHFGDGTRLSIL.

The chain employs TRBV19 and TRBJ1-5, with a tentative D call TRBD1 (5 bases). The germline V gene has CDR1 LNHDA and CDR2 SQIVND (reference sequence). The CDR3 contains 14 residues. V was pared by 5 bases and J by 4 bases, with 12 bases between. In DNA form, the CDR3 reads TGTGCCAGTAGTCCGGTTAGGGGTAATCAGCCCCAGCATTTT. It is translated as CASSPVRGNQPQHF.

This clone showed up just once. This sequence joins TRBV28 and TRBJ1-2; weak D call: TRBD1 (5 bases). V lost 6 bases and J 2 bases, leaving 7 bases between the germline ends. CDR1 and CDR2 (germline): MDHEN, SYDVKM. This CDR3 has 12 amino acids. CDR3 DNA sequence: TGTGCCAGCAGGGGACTAAACTATGGCTACACCTTC. Protein sequence: CASRGLNYGYTF.

The rearrangement uses TRBV6-5 and TRBJ2-1, with a weak D call TRBD1 (7 bases). Trimming left V 5 bases short and J 3 bases short, with 14 bases between. Germline-derived CDR1 and CDR2 are MNHEY and SVGAGI. The length of the CDR3 is 15 residues. The CDR3 spells CASSKEGQLYNEQFF. The CDR3 DNA is TGTGCCAGCAGTAAGGAGGGACAGCTCTACAATGAGCAGTTCTTC.

The chain couples TRBV5-1 to TRBJ1-2, with 8 bases that match TRBD1. The CDR3 totals 14 residues. V was pared by 0 bases and J by 4 bases, with 2 bases of the junction left unmatched. CDR1 and CDR2 from the germline V gene are SGHRS and YFSETQ. This chain's CDR3 is CASSLGQGTYGYTF. The CDR3 DNA is TGCGCCAGCAGCTTGGGACAGGGGACCTATGGCTACACCTTC.

This rearrangement joins TRBV4-1 to TRBJ2-7; D might be TRBD1 (6 bases). CDR1 is MGHRA, CDR2 YSYEKL, per germline. This CDR3 comprises 15 residues. Trimming took 1 base from V and 1 from J, leaving 11 bases between them. CDR3 loop: CASSQVPDRSYEQYF. The CDR3, as DNA: TGCGCCAGCAGCCAAGTTCCGGACAGATCCTACGAGCAGTACTTC.

This chain uses TRBV28 with TRBJ1-4; D gene unclear. This CDR3 has 18 residues. Per germline, CDR1 MDHEN and CDR2 SYDVKM. V was cut by 3 bases and J by 2 bases, with 19 bases left in between. The CDR3: CASSLVRAPGVTNEKLFF. The CDR3, as DNA: TGTGCCAGCAGTTTGGTCAGAGCCCCCGGGGTCACTAATGAAAAACTGTTTTTT.

V gene TRBV9 combines with J gene TRBJ1-2, with 7 bases aligning to TRBD1. Germline V gene data show CDR1 as SGDLS and CDR2 as YYNGEE. The CDR3 spans 15 residues. The trim removed 4 bases at V and 3 bases at J, leaving 9 bases unmatched. CDR3 in amino acids: CASSPGQDLYYGYTF. In DNA form, the CDR3 reads TGTGCCAGCAGCCCTGGACAGGATTTATACTATGGCTACACCTTC.

The V gene is TRBV3-1 (or the pseudogene TRBV3-2), the J gene TRBJ2-7, with TRBD2 matching over 10 bases. CDR3 length: 15 amino acids. The V and J ends lost 1 base and 2 bases, in that order; junction bases with no gene match: 2. The germline V gene has CDR1 LGHDT and CDR2 YNNKEL (reference sequence). The CDR3: CASSQGTSGAYEQYF. The CDR3 region has the DNA TGTGCCAGCAGCCAAGGGACTAGCGGAGCCTACGAGCAGTACTTC.

The chain is built from TRBV15 and TRBJ2-7; no clear D. With 0 bases removed from V and 2 bases from J, the gap between germline ends came to 11 bases. The V gene's germline CDR1 is LNHNV and CDR2 YYDKDF (reference sequence). The CDR3 has 15 amino acids. The CDR3 here is CATSRDMTPTYEQYF. The CDR3 nucleotides are TGTGCCACCAGCAGAGATATGACACCGACCTACGAGCAGTACTTC.

This chain joins TRBV10-3 and TRBJ2-3, with D possibly being TRBD1 (5 bases). This CDR3 region has 14 residues. Deletions cut 11 bases from V and 0 bases from J, with 15 bases between. CDR1 is ENHRY and CDR2 is SYGVKD in the germline V gene. The CDR3 here is CALKTETSTDTQYF. For the CDR3, the DNA is TGTGCCTTAAAGACAGAAACTAGCACAGATACGCAGTATTTT.

This chain joins TRBV6-1 and TRBJ2-3; 9 bases map to TRBD1. CDR3 length: 16 residues. The germline V gene encodes CDR1 MNHNS and CDR2 SASEGT. The trim removed 4 bases at V and 5 bases at J, leaving 10 bases unmatched. This CDR3 is CASSGSTGTGLDTQYF. CDR3 sequence (DNA): TGTGCCAGCAGTGGCAGTACTGGGACAGGGTTAGATACGCAGTATTTT.

The chain uses TRBV4-2 and TRBJ1-5; possibly TRBD1 for D (6 bases). The CDR3 extends over 16 amino acids. Between the trimmed V and J ends, which lost 3 bases and 9 bases, there was a span of 21 bases. Germline values: CDR1 LGHNA, CDR2 YNFKEQ. The CDR3 here is CASSQTFDRIVWPQHF. The CDR3 nucleotides read TGTGCCAGCAGCCAGACCTTCGACAGGATTGTTTGGCCCCAGCATTTT.

V and J are TRBV6-4 and TRBJ1-1, with D perhaps TRBD1 (5 bases). The CDR3 spans 17 residues. Trimming removed 3 bases at V and 6 bases at J, with 23 bases between. Germline CDR1 MRHNA, CDR2 SNTAGT. The CDR3 DNA reads as TGTGCCAGCAGTGATCCCCTGGTCAATGCCAGGGATTCTGAAGCTTTCTTT. Translation gives CASSDPLVNARDSEAFF.

The chain employs TRBV5-1 and TRBJ1-4, with TRBD1 matching over 7 bases. The germline V gene encodes CDR1 SGHRS and CDR2 YFSETQ. With V trimmed by 6 bases and J by 8 bases, 7 bases remained unmatched. CDR3 length equals 13 residues. The CDR3 reads CASTWTGGEKLFF. The CDR3 DNA follows: TGCGCCAGCACCTGGACAGGAGGGGAAAAACTGTTTTTT.

Written as DNA, the CDR3 is TGTGCCAGCAGTGAACTCTATAGCCTAAACACCGGGGAGCTGTTTTTT. Protein: CASSELYSLNTGELFF. The chain has TRBV6-1 and TRBJ2-2; D ambiguous. This CDR3 is 16 amino acids long. The V gene's germline CDR1 is MNHNS and CDR2 SASEGT. V lost 2 bases, J lost 2 bases, and 12 bases lay in between.